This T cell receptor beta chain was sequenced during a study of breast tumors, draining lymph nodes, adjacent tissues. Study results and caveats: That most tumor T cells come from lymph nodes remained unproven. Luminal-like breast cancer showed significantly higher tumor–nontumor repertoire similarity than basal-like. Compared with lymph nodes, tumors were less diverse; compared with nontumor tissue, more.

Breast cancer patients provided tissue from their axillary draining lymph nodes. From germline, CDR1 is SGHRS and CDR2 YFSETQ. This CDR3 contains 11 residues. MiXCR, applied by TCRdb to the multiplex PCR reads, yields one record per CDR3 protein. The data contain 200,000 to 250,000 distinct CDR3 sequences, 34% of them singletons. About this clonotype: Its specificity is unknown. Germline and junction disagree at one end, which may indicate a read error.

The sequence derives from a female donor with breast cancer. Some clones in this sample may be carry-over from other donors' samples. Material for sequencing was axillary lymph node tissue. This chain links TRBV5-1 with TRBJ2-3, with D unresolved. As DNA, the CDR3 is TGCGCCGGCAGTCGGACAGATACGCAGTATTTT. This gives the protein CAGSRTDTQYF.